This T cell receptor (beta chain) was documented in a study of CD8 T cells in Susac syndrome. The RNA input was about 0.45 to 1 ug, and it was reverse transcribed with random hexamers. Amplification of TCR beta CDR3 by immunoSEQ multiplex PCR spanned 54 Vbeta and 13 Jbeta. TCRdb passed the immunoSEQ multiplex PCR reads through MiXCR, listing each CDR3 protein once. The sample lists about 66,000 distinct CDR3 sequences, just under 95% occurring once. V lost 3 bases, J lost 5 bases, and 10 bases stayed unmatched. Germline V lookup: CDR1 MDHEN, CDR2 SYDVKM. The CDR3 has 16 amino acids. The sequenced target, TCR beta, came from blood CD8+ and CD4+ T cells. It was negative isolation that provided the CD8+ and CD4+ T cells, whereas TEMRA cells were enriched by FACS.

The chain employs TRBV28 and TRBJ2-1; 7 nucleotides line up with TRBD2. The clonotype originates from a human donor with multiple sclerosis. The specimen sequenced was CD8+ T cells from PBMCs. The CDR3: CASSFLGLPPNNEQFF. CDR3 in DNA: TGTGCCAGCAGTTTTCTGGGACTACCGCCGAACAATGAGCAGTTCTTC.